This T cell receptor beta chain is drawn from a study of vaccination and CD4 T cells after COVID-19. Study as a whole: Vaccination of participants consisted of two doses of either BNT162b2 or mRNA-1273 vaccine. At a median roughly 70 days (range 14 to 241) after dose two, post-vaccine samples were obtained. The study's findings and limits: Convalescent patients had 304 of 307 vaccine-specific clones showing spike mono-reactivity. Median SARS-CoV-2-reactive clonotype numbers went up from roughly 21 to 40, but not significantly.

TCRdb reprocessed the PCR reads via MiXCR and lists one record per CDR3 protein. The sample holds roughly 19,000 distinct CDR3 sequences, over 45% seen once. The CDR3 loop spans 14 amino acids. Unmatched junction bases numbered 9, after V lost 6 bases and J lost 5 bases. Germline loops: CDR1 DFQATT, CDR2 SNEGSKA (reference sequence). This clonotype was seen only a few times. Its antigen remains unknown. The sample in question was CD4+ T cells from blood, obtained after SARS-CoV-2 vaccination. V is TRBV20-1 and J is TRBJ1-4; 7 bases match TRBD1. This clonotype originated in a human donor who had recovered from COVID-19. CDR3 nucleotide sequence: TGCAGTGCGAGCAAGACAGGGAACAATGAAAAACTGTTTTTT. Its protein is CSASKTGNNEKLFF.